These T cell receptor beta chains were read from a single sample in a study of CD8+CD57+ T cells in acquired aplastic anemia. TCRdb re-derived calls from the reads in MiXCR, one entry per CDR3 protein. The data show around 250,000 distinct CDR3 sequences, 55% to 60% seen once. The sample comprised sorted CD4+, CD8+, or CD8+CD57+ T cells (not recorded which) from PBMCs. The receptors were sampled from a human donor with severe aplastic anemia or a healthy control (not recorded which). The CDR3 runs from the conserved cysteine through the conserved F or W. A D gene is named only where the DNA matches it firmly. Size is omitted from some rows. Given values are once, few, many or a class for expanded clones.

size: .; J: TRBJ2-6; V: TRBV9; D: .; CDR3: CASSVGTNVLTF; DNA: TGTGCCAGCAGCGTTGGGACCAACGTCCTGACTTTC
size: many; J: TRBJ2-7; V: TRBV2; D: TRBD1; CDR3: CASSEARQGGEQYF; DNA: TGTGCCAGCAGTGAAGCGCGACAGGGTGGCGAGCAGTACTTC
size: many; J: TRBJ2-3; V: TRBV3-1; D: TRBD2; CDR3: CASSLLAGLSTDTQYF; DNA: TGTGCCAGCAGCTTACTAGCGGGGCTGAGCACAGATACGCAGTATTTT
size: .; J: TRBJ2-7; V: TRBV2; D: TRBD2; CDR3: CASSEVSGAMYEQYF; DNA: TGTGCCAGCAGTGAAGTCAGCGGGGCAATGTACGAGCAGTACTTC
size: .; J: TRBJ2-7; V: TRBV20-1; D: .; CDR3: CVLLCHQCPTYRRGADYEQYF; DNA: .
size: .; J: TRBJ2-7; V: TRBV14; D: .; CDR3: CASSDSHYEQYF; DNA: TGCGCCAGCAGTGACTCCCACTACGAGCAGTACTTC
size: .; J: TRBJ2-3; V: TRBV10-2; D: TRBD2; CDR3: CASSESEGGPPDTQYF; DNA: TGCGCCAGCAGTGAGTCCGAGGGAGGGCCGCCAGATACGCAGTATTTT
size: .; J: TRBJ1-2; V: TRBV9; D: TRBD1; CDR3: CATPGQGISYTF; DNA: TGTGCCACGCCGGGACAGGGTATTAGCTACACCTTC
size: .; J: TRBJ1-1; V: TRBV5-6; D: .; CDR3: CASSLTGTVGTEAFF; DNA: TGTGCCAGCAGCTTGACCGGGACGGTGGGCACTGAAGCTTTCTTT
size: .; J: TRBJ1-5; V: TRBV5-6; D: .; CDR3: CASSLYWLGNQPQHF; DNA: TGTGCCAGCAGCTTGTATTGGTTGGGCAATCAGCCCCAGCATTTT
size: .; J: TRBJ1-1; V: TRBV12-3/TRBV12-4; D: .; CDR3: CASSLGEVNTEAFF; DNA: TGTGCCAGCAGTTTGGGTGAGGTCAACACTGAAGCTTTCTTT
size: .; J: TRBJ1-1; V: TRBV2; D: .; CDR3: CASSEAGGQIEAFF; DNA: TGTGCCAGCAGTGAAGCGGGCGGACAGATTGAAGCTTTCTTT
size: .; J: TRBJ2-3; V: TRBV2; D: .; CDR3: CASADRSTDTQYF; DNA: TGTGCCAGTGCGGACAGAAGCACAGATACGCAGTATTTT
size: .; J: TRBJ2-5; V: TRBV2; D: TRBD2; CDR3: CASNQGLAGGGTQYF; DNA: TGTGCCAGCAACCAGGGACTAGCGGGGGGTGGGACCCAGTACTTC
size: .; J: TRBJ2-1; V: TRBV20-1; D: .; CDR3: CSARPPRSSYNEQFF; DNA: TGCAGTGCTCGCCCACCTCGTAGCTCCTACAATGAGCAGTTCTTC
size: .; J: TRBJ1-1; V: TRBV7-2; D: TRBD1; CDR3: CASSQRTGGITEAFF; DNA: TGTGCCAGCAGCCAGAGGACAGGGGGGATCACTGAAGCTTTCTTT
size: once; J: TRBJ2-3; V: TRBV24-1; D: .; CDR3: CATSDSGRTDTQYF; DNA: TGTGCCACCAGTGATAGCGGGCGCACAGATACGCAGTATTTT
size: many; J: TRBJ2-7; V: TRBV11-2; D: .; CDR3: CASSLGFGLTGYYEQYF; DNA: TGTGCCAGCAGCTTAGGGTTCGGACTGACAGGCTACTACGAGCAGTACTTC
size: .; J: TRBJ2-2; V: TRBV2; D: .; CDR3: CASKLDVGELFF; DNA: TGTGCCAGCAAATTGGATGTAGGGGAGCTGTTTTTT
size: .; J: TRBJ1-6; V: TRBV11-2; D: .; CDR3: CASSETVNQPLHF; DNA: TGTGCCAGTAGTGAGACAGTCAATCAGCCCCTCCACTTT
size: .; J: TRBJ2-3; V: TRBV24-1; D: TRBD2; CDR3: CATSDVTSGRADTQYF; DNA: TGTGCCACCAGTGATGTCACTAGCGGGAGGGCAGATACGCAGTATTTT
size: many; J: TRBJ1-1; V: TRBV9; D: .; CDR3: CASSVGWGNTEAFF; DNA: TGTGCCAGCAGCGTAGGATGGGGGAACACTGAAGCTTTCTTT
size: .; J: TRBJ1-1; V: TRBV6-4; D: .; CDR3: CASSRESNTEAFF; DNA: TGTGCCAGCAGTCGGGAATCGAACACTGAAGCTTTCTTT
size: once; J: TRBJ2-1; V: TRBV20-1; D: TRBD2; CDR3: CSARDPPVSGRPNYNEQFF; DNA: TGCAGTGCTAGAGATCCCCCCGTTAGCGGGAGGCCTAACTACAATGAGCAGTTCTTC
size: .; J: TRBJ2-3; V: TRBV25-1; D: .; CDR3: CASSDAGFRQYF; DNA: TGTGCCAGCAGTGACGCGGGGTTTAGGCAGTATTTT
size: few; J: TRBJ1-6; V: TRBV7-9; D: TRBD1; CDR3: CASSLTGGISPLHF; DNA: TGTGCCAGCAGCTTGACAGGGGGTATTTCACCCCTCCACTTT
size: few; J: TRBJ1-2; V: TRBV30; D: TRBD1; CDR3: CAWSVPPQGSYGYTF; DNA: TGTGCCTGGAGTGTACCCCCACAGGGGAGCTATGGCTACACCTTC
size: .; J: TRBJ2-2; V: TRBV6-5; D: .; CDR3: CASRDYGELFF; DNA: TGTGCCAGCAGGGATTACGGGGAGCTGTTTTTT
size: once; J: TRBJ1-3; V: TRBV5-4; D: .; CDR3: CASSLEIRNTIYF; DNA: TGTGCCAGCAGCTTGGAGATTCGGAACACCATATATTTT
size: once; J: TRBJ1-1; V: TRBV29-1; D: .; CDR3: CSVVAGVTEAFF; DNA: TGCAGCGTTGTCGCAGGGGTCACTGAAGCTTTCTTT
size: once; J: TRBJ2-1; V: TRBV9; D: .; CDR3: CASSERANEQFF; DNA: TGTGCCAGCAGTGAACGAGCCAATGAGCAGTTCTTC
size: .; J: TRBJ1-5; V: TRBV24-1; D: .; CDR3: CATSQDTLRNQPQHF; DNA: TGTGCCACCAGCCAGGACACCCTACGAAATCAGCCCCAGCATTTT
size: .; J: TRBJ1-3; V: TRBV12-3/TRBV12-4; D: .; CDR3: CASSIAGGTIYF; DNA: TGTGCCAGCAGCATAGCTGGGGGCACCATATATTTT
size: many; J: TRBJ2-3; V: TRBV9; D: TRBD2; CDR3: CASSVRGGTNTDTQYF; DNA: TGTGCCAGCAGCGTGCGGGGGGGCACTAACACAGATACGCAGTATTTT
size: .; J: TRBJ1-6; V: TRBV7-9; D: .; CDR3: CASSWGLASSYNSPLHF; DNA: TGTGCCAGCAGCTGGGGTCTCGCGAGCTCCTATAATTCACCCCTCCACTTT
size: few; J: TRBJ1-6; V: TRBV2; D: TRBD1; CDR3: CASRDRETYNSPLHF; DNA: TGTGCCAGCAGGGACAGGGAAACCTATAATTCACCCCTCCACTTT
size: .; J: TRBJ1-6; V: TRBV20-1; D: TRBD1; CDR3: CSASQGVISPLHF; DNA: TGCAGTGCTAGTCAGGGGGTAATTTCACCCCTCCACTTT